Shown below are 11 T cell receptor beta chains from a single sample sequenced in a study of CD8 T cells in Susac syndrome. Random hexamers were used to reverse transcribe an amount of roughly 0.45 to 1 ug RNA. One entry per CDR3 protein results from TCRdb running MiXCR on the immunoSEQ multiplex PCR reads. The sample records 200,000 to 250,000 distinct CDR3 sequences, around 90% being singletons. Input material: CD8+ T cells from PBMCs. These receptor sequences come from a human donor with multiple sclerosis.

The CDR3 loop is CASSLTDTEAFF. The CDR3 coding sequence is TGTGCCAGCAGTTTAACTGACACTGAAGCTTTCTTT. The chain carries TRBV12-3 or TRBV12-4 and TRBJ1-1; D is unclear. V lost 2 bases to trimming and J lost 3 bases, with 4 bases between them. The CDR3 runs 12 residues.

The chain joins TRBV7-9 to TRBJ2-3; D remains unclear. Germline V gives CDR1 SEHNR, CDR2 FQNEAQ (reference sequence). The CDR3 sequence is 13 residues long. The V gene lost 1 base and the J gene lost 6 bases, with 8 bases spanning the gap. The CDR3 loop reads CASSLVHGDTQYF. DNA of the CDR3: TGTGCCAGCAGCTTAGTCCACGGGGATACGCAGTATTTT.

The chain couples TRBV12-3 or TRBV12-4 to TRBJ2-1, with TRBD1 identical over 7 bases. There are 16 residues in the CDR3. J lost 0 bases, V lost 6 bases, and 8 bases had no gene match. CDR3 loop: CASSDRALSSYNEQFF. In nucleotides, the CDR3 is TGTGCCAGCAGCGACAGGGCCCTAAGCTCCTACAATGAGCAGTTCTTC.

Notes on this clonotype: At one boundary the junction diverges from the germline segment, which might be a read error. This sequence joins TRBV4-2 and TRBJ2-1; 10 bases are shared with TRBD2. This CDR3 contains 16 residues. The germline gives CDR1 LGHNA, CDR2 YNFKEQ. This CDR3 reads CASSQDTLQREGRRIF. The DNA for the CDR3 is TGTGCCAGCAGCCAAGATACCCTCCAGCGGGAGGGACGGAGAATCTTC.

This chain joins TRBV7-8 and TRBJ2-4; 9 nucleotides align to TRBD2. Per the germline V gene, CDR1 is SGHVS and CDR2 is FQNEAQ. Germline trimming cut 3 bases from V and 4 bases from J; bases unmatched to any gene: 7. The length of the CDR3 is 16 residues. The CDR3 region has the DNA TGTGCCAGCAGCTTTTCGCGCGGGGGGGTTAAAAACATTCAGTACTTC. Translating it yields CASSFSRGGVKNIQYF.

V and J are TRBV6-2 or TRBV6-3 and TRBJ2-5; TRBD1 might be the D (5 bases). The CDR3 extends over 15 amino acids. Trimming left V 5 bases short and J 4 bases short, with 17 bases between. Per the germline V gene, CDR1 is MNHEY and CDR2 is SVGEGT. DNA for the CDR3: TGTGCCAGCAGTCCAGGGTATAGAGACGCAGAGACCCAGTACTTC. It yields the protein CASSPGYRDAETQYF.

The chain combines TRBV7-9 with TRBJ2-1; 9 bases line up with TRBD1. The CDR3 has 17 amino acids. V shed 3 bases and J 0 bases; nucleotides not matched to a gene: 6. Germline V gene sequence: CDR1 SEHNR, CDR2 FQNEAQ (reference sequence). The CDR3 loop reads CASSFGDRVSSYNEQFF. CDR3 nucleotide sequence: TGTGCCAGCAGCTTCGGGGACAGGGTGAGCTCCTACAATGAGCAGTTCTTC.

CDR3 sequence: CASSLGQGANYGYTF. DNA of the CDR3: TGTGCCAGCAGCTTGGGACAGGGGGCCAACTATGGCTACACCTTC. This chain joins TRBV7-9 and TRBJ1-2; 12 bases match TRBD1. The CDR3 is made up of 15 amino acids. CDR1 is SEHNR and CDR2 is FQNEAQ in the germline V gene (reference sequence). V shed 3 bases, J shed 2 bases, and the junction held 1 base outside the gene matches.

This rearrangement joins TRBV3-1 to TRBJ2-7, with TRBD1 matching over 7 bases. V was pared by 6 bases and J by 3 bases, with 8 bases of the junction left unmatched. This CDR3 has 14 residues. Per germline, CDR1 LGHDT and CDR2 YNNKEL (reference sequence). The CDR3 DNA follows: TGTGCCAGCAGTCCAGGGACAGCTAGCTACGAGCAGTACTTC. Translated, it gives CASSPGTASYEQYF.

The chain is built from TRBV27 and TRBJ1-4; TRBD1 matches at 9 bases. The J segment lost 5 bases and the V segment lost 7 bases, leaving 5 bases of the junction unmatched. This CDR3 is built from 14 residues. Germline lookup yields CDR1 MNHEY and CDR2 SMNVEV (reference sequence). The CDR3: CASTRQGGNEKLFF. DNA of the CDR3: TGTGCCAGCACAAGACAGGGGGGGAATGAAAAACTGTTTTTT.

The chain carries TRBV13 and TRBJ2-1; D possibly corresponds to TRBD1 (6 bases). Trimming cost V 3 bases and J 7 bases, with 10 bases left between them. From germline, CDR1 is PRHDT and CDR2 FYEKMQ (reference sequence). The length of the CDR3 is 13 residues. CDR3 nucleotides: TGTGCCAGCAGCTTTCAACAGGGTAATGAGCAGTTCTTC. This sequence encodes CASSFQQGNEQFF. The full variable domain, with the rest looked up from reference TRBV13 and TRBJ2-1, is AAGVIQSPRHLIKEKRETATLKCYPIPRHDTVYWYQQGPGQDPQFLISFYEKMQSDKGSIPDRFSAQQFSDYHSELNMSSLELGDSALYFCASSFQQGNEQFFGPGTRLTVL.